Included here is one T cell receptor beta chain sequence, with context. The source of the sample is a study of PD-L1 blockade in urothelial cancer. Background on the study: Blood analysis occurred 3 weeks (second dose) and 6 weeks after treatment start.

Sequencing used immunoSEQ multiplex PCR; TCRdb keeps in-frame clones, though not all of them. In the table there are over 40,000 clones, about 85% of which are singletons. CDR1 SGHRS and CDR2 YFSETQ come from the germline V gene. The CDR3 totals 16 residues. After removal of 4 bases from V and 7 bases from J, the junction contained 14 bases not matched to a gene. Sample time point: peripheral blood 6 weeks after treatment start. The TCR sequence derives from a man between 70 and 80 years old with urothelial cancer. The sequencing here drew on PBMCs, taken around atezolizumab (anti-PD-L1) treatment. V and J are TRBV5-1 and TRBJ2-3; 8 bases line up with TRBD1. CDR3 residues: CASSLHGQGETNTQYF. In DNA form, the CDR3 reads TGCGCCAGCAGCCTTCATGGACAGGGTGAGACAAATACGCAGTATTTT.